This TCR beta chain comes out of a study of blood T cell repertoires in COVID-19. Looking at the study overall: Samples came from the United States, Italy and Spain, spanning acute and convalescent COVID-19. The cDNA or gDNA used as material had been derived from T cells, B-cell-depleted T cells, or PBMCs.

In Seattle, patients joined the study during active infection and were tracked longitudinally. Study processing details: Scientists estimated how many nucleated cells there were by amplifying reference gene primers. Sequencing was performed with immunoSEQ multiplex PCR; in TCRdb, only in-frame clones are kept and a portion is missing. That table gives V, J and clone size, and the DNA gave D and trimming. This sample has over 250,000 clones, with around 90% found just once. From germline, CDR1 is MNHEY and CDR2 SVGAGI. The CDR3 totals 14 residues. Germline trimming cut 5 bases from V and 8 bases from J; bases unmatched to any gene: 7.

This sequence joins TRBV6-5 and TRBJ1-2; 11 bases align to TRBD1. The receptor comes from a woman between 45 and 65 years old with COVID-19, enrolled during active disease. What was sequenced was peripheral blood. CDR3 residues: CASSIGQGARGYTF. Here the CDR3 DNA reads TGTGCCAGCAGTATAGGACAGGGGGCCAGAGGCTACACCTTC.